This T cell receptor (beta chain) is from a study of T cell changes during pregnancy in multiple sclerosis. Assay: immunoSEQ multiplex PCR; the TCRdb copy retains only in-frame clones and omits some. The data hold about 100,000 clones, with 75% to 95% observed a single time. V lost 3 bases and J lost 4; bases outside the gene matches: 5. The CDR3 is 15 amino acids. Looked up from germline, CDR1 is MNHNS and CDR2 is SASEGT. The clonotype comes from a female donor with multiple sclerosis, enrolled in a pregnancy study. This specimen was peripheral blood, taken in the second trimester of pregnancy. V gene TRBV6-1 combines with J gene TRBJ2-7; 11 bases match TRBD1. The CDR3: CASSDRTGGRYEQYF. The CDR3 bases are TGTGCCAGCAGTGATAGGACAGGGGGCAGGTACGAGCAGTACTTC.